This T cell receptor (beta chain) was obtained from a study of control samples from healthy donors and cancer patients. Germline CDR1 and CDR2: LGHNA and YNFKEQ. CDR3 length equals 16 residues. V dropped 0 bases and J dropped 3; count of bases not matched to a gene: 5. Here immunoSEQ multiplex PCR was the method, and the copy in TCRdb shows in-frame clones only, minus some. Among 150,000 or so clones listed, 88% were seen once. The sequence came from a man aged 18 to 30 in good health. J is TRBJ1-2 and V is TRBV4-2; 9 nucleotides agree with TRBD1. Material: blood. The CDR3 reads CASSQEMGQGDYGYTF. DNA for the CDR3: TGTGCCAGCAGCCAAGAGATGGGACAGGGTGACTATGGCTACACCTTC.